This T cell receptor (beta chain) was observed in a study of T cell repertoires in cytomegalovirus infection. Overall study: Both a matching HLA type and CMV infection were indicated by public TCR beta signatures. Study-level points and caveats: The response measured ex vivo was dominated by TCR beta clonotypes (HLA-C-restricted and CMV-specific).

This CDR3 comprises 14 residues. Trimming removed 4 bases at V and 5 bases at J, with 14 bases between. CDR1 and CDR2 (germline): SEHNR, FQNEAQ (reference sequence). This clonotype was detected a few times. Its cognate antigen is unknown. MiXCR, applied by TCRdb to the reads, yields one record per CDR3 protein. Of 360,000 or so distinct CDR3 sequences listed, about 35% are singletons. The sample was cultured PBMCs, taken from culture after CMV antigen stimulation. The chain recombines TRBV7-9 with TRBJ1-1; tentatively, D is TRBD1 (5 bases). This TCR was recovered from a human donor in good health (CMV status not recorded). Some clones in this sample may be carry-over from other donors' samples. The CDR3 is CASSSRRGGTEAFF. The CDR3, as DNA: TGTGCCAGCAGCTCCCGTCGGGGCGGGACTGAAGCTTTCTTT.